These 31 T cell receptor beta chains originate from one sample sequenced in a study of T cell repertoires in cytomegalovirus infection. Each CDR3 protein gets one entry after TCRdb re-called the reads with MiXCR. The repertoire holds nearly 450,000 distinct CDR3 sequences, roughly a third seen once, with roughly an eighth in the top ten. The sequenced material came from PBMCs. The source is a human donor in good health (CMV status not recorded). Some clones in this sample may be carry-over from other donors' samples.

This clonotype showed up just a few times. The rearrangement joins TRBV13 to TRBJ2-7; 9 bases match TRBD1. V trimming: 5 bases; J trimming: 6 bases; junction bases outside the gene matches: 5. CDR1 and CDR2 (germline): PRHDT, FYEKMQ (reference sequence). The CDR3 runs to 13 residues. CDR3 sequence reads: CASSKTGGSEQYF. CDR3 coding DNA: TGTGCCAGCAGCAAGACAGGGGGGAGCGAGCAGTACTTC.

This clonotype occurred many times. This chain links TRBV7-2 with TRBJ2-3, with 7 bases identical to TRBD1. The CDR3 contains 16 residues. Trimming removed 2 bases from V and 4 bases from J; junction bases left unmatched: 9. Germline-derived CDR1 and CDR2 are SGHTA and FQGNSA. CDR3 in DNA: TGTGCCAGCAGCTTAAGTGTAGGGGGCGCCCCAGATACGCAGTATTTT. Protein sequence: CASSLSVGGAPDTQYF.

The CDR3 loop reads CASSDRGLPNYGYTF. DNA of the CDR3: TGTGCCAGCAGTGATCGGGGCCTCCCTAACTATGGCTACACCTTC. The V gene is TRBV6-6, the J gene TRBJ1-2; the D gene is possibly TRBD1 (5 bases). The germline CDR1 and CDR2 sequences are MNHNY and SVGAGI (reference sequence). The CDR3 covers 15 residues. The V end lost 5 bases, the J end lost 0 bases, and 13 bases lay between the germline ends.

V usage is TRBV15 and J usage is TRBJ2-2; D is unresolved. The germline V gene encodes CDR1 LNHNV and CDR2 YYDKDF (reference sequence). CDR3 length: 16 residues. The V end was cut by 1 base, the J end by 0 bases, with 9 bases between. CDR3 sequence reads: CATSRARDSNTGELFF. CDR3 in DNA: TGTGCCACCAGCAGAGCTCGAGACTCGAACACCGGGGAGCTGTTTTTT.

The rearrangement links TRBV20-1 to TRBJ2-5; no reliable D call. Germline V gives CDR1 DFQATT, CDR2 SNEGSKA (reference sequence). The ends were cut back, 3 bases at V and 1 base at J, with 6 bases in the middle. The CDR3 extends over 12 amino acids. This CDR3 is CSARLGQETQYF. CDR3 sequence (DNA): TGCAGTGCTAGGTTAGGCCAAGAGACCCAGTACTTC.

Comments on this clonotype: It may be a read error: a sequence one base away is much more abundant. The chain has TRBV12-3 or TRBV12-4 and TRBJ2-7; D possibly corresponds to TRBD2 (6 bases). The length of the CDR3 is 15 residues. Between the trimmed V and J ends, which lost 6 bases and 0 bases, there was a span of 15 bases. The CDR3 DNA follows: TGTGCCAGCAGGCGTAACGGGGGAACCTCCTACGAGCAGTACTTC. This translates into CASRRNGGTSYEQYF.

Concerning this clonotype: The junction departs from the called germline gene at one end, perhaps through a read error. The chain employs TRBV7-2 and TRBJ2-7; 10 positions match TRBD1. The CDR3 sequence is 14 residues long. The germline V gene has CDR1 SGHTA and CDR2 FQGNSA. The CDR3 sequence is CSSSHRTGGYEKYF. In DNA, the CDR3 is TGTTCCAGCAGCCATAGGACAGGGGGGTACGAGAAGTACTTC. Looking up the rest from reference TRBV7-2 and TRBJ2-7 gives the full variable domain: GAGVSQSPSNKVTEKGKDVELRCDPISGHTALYWYRQSLGQGLEFLIYFQGNSAPDKSGLPSDRFSAERTGGSVSTLTIQRTQQEDSAVYLCSSSHRTGGYEKYFGPGTRLTVT.

The rearrangement joins TRBV5-1 to TRBJ1-1; 11 nucleotides agree with TRBD1. Germline V gene data show CDR1 as SGHRS and CDR2 as YFSETQ. The CDR3 runs 16 residues. With V trimmed by 4 bases and J by 4 bases, 9 bases remained unmatched. This CDR3 reads CASSPRTGGEGTEAFF. In DNA form, the CDR3 reads TGCGCCAGCAGCCCTCGGACAGGGGGCGAGGGCACTGAAGCTTTCTTT.

This clonotype was counted only a few times. The V gene is TRBV12-3 or TRBV12-4, the J gene TRBJ1-4, with 7 bases identical to TRBD1. This CDR3 spans 17 amino acids. Trimming cost V 2 bases and J 3 bases; bases outside gene matches: 9. CDR3 in amino acids: CASSLSLSDRSNEKLFF. CDR3 nucleotides: TGTGCCAGCAGTTTAAGTCTCTCGGACAGGTCTAATGAAAAACTGTTTTTT.

As regards this clonotype: This may stem from a read error, because a much larger clone lies one nucleotide away. The V call is TRBV7-2, the J call TRBJ2-1, with 9 positions matching TRBD2. Germline V gene lookup returns CDR1 SGHTA and CDR2 FQGNSA. Unmatched junction bases numbered 7, after V lost 1 base and J lost 6 bases. The CDR3 is 16 amino acids. The DNA of the CDR3 is TGTGCCAGCAGCTTAGAGGGGACTAGCACAACCAATGAGCAGTTCTTC. As protein: CASSLEGTSTTNEQFF.

This chain connects TRBV11-2 to TRBJ2-5, with 7 bases that match TRBD2. V shed 5 bases, J shed 5 bases, and the junction held 14 bases outside the gene matches. The CDR3 sequence is 16 residues long. Germline assignment: CDR1 SGHAT and CDR2 FQNNGV. The CDR3 nucleotides read TGTGCCAGCAGCAGAATACCGGGACTAATGGGGGAGACCCAGTACTTC. The encoded protein is CASSRIPGLMGETQYF.

The genes are TRBV3-1 and TRBJ2-3; TRBD1 or TRBD2 may be the D gene (5 bases each). The ends were cut back, 1 base at V and 6 bases at J, with 14 bases in the middle. The CDR3 is 15 residues long. Germline loops: CDR1 LGHDT, CDR2 YNNKEL (reference sequence). Here the CDR3 reads CASSQAGQGGDTQYF. The CDR3 DNA reads as TGTGCCAGCAGCCAAGCGGGGCAGGGCGGGGATACGCAGTATTTT.

V and J are TRBV28 and TRBJ2-7, with D uncertain. Trimming cost V 5 bases and J 6 bases, with 8 bases left between them. The CDR3 has 11 amino acids. Germline V gene data show CDR1 as MDHEN and CDR2 as SYDVKM. DNA for the CDR3: TGTGCCAGCAGTGACACTGGCGAGCAGTACTTC. It specifies CASSDTGEQYF. Combining the CDR3 with reference TRBV28 and TRBJ2-7 gives the whole variable domain DVKVTQSSRYLVKRTGEKVFLECVQDMDHENMFWYRQDPGLGLRLIYFSYDVKMKEKGDIPEGYSVSREKKERFSLILESASTNQTSMYLCASSDTGEQYFGPGTRLTVT.

A note on this clonotype: A read error is possible here, since a much larger clone lies one base away. This CDR3 is missing its conserved last phenylalanine or tryptophan, likely due to a read error. The chain is built from TRBV7-2 and TRBJ1-2; D remains unclear. V was clipped by 1 base and J by 8 bases, with 14 bases between them. Germline values: CDR1 SGHTA, CDR2 FQGNSA. This CDR3 has 14 residues. CDR3 region: CASSLDSERGGYTL. CDR3 DNA: TGTGCCAGCAGCTTAGACAGCGAACGGGGAGGCTACACCTTA.

This clonotype was seen at least ten times. J is TRBJ2-3 and V is TRBV7-8; D gene uncertain. Germline V gives CDR1 SGHVS, CDR2 FQNEAQ. The CDR3 runs 15 residues. Trimming removed 5 bases from V and 0 bases from J, with 12 bases in between. The CDR3 spells CASSPATPSTDTQYF. The CDR3 DNA is TGTGCCAGCAGCCCCGCTACGCCAAGCACAGATACGCAGTATTTT.

The V call is TRBV6-8, the J call TRBJ1-4; perhaps TRBD1 as D (5 bases). V was cut by 8 bases and J by 5 bases, with 27 bases left in between. The germline V gene encodes CDR1 MNHGY and CDR2 SAAAGT. The CDR3 spans 18 residues. CDR3 amino acids: CASHPGWGSDGLNEKLFF. The CDR3 DNA reads TGTGCCAGCCATCCGGGGTGGGGGAGTGATGGGTTGAATGAAAAACTGTTTTTT.

This clonotype was seen a handful of times. The V gene is TRBV7-6, the J gene TRBJ2-7, with 7 bases identical to TRBD1. The CDR3 sequence is 16 residues long. J gave up 7 bases and V 4 bases, and 16 bases lay outside the gene matches. Germline CDR1 SGHVS, CDR2 FNYEAQ. Here the CDR3 DNA reads TGTGCCAGCAGCTCTAACAGGGGAGAGGGTGCCAGGGAGCAGTACTTC. Translation gives CASSSNRGEGAREQYF.

This clonotype was counted between two and nine times. The chain has TRBV12-3 or TRBV12-4 and TRBJ1-1; D unresolved. The CDR3 is 13 amino acids. Deletions cut 3 bases from V and 3 bases from J, with 8 bases between. The CDR3 DNA reads as TGTGCCAGCAGTTTGAGTGGTCACACTGAAGCTTTCTTT. This translates into CASSLSGHTEAFF.

This clonotype was recorded many times. The rearrangement joins TRBV6-1 to TRBJ1-5; D gene unclear. Germline CDR1 MNHNS, CDR2 SASEGT. V dropped 1 base and J dropped 1 base, with 14 bases sitting between them. The CDR3 covers 17 residues. The CDR3 nucleotides are TGTGCCAGCAGTGAAGTTTATTGGAGTAGGAGCAATCAGCCCCAGCATTTT. Amino acids: CASSEVYWSRSNQPQHF.

The gene calls are TRBV4-1 and TRBJ2-5; a possible D gene is TRBD2 (5 bases). V lost 0 bases and J lost 12, with 11 bases in between. CDR1 MGHRA and CDR2 YSYEKL come from the germline V gene. The CDR3 contains 12 residues. This CDR3 reads CASSQDLGLKYF. Here the CDR3 DNA reads TGCGCCAGCAGCCAAGATTTAGGACTGAAGTACTTC.

The gene calls are TRBV6-1 and TRBJ1-6; D is uncertain. The CDR3 is 13 amino acids. Germline CDR1 is MNHNS and CDR2 is SASEGT. Trimming left V 7 bases short and J 2 bases short, with 6 bases between. CDR3 nucleotide sequence: TGTGCCAGCATGGTAGCCTATAATTCACCCCTCCACTTT. This gives the protein CASMVAYNSPLHF.

The V gene is TRBV10-3, the J gene TRBJ2-2; the D gene is possibly TRBD1 (6 bases). The germline CDR1 and CDR2 sequences are ENHRY and SYGVKD. The V end was cut by 9 bases, the J end by 1 base, with 15 bases between. This CDR3 has 15 residues. The DNA of the CDR3 is TGTGCCATAAAATCGGGACAACAGAACACCGGGGAGCTGTTTTTT. It codes for CAIKSGQQNTGELFF.

This clonotype was counted a few times. The chain uses TRBV11-2 and TRBJ2-2, with 12 bases aligning to TRBD2. This CDR3 has 19 amino acids. Germline V gene sequence: CDR1 SGHAT, CDR2 FQNNGV. V was pared by 5 bases and J by 0 bases, with 10 bases of the junction left unmatched. The CDR3 loop reads CASSRPRLAGDSNTGELFF. CDR3 DNA: TGTGCCAGCAGCCGTCCTCGACTAGCGGGGGACTCGAACACCGGGGAGCTGTTTTTT.

The chain uses TRBV13 and TRBJ2-5; D tentatively fits TRBD1 or TRBD2 (5 bases each). The CDR3 covers 12 residues. V was pared by 5 bases and J by 4 bases, with 8 bases between. Germline CDR1 reads PRHDT; CDR2 reads FYEKMQ (reference sequence). Here the CDR3 DNA reads TGTGCCAGCAGCCCGGGGACAGAGACCCAGTACTTC. Encoded protein: CASSPGTETQYF.

This clonotype was counted ten times or more. The chain links TRBV7-2 to TRBJ1-5, with unresolved D. V dropped 7 bases and J dropped 0 bases, with 13 bases sitting between them. From germline, CDR1 is SGHTA and CDR2 FQGNSA. The CDR3 loop spans 15 amino acids. The CDR3 spells CASNVQWNSNQPQHF. CDR3 DNA: TGTGCCAGCAACGTACAGTGGAATAGCAATCAGCCCCAGCATTTT.

The rearrangement uses TRBV4-3 and TRBJ1-3; D is unresolved. V lost 1 base and J 7 bases, leaving 14 bases between the germline ends. In germline, CDR1 is LGHNA, CDR2 YSLEER. The CDR3 consists of 15 residues. The CDR3 bases are TGCGCCAGCAGCCAAGCTGGAGAACGCAGCAACACCATATATTTT. Residues: CASSQAGERSNTIYF.

This sequence joins TRBV11-3 and TRBJ2-3, with 7 bases aligning to TRBD2. Looked up from germline, CDR1 is SGHNT and CDR2 is YENEEA. The junction had 5 bases not matched to a gene; V was cut back by 8 bases and J by 3 bases. This CDR3 comprises 13 residues. In DNA form, the CDR3 reads TGTGCCAGCGGCGGGGGAGGTACAGATACGCAGTATTTT. Translated: CASGGGGTDTQYF.

This clonotype was seen many times. The gene calls are TRBV4-1 and TRBJ1-2; unclear D gene. The germline V gene has CDR1 MGHRA and CDR2 YSYEKL. V was shortened by 7 bases and J by 4 bases, with 19 bases between the two germline ends. The CDR3 spans 15 residues. CDR3 bases: TGCGCCAGCAATGAAGGTTTGGGGAATAGCTATGGCTACACCTTC. This encodes CASNEGLGNSYGYTF.

The gene calls are TRBV6-5 and TRBJ2-7, with 9 bases lining up with TRBD1. Losses at the gene ends were 2 bases for V and 6 bases for J; bases not matched to a gene: 8. The germline CDR1 and CDR2 sequences are MNHEY and SVGAGI. CDR3 length: 15 amino acids. The CDR3 region has the DNA TGTGCCAGCAGTTACGAGGGACAGGGTCTTAGCGAGCAGTACTTC. Translation: CASSYEGQGLSEQYF.

With regard to this clonotype: This CDR3 is missing its conserved last phenylalanine or tryptophan, likely due to a read error. The V call is TRBV2, the J call TRBJ1-2; 7 bases agree with TRBD1. CDR3 length: 15 amino acids. V lost 1 base, J lost 4 bases, and 6 bases stayed unmatched. Germline V lookup: CDR1 SNHLY, CDR2 FYNNEI. CDR3 sequence (DNA): TGTGCCAGCAGTGAAGGTTTACAGGGGCTCTATGGCTACACCTTA. It encodes CASSEGLQGLYGYTL.

This clonotype has only a few counts. The chain is built from TRBV6-5 and TRBJ1-6; possibly TRBD1 for D (6 bases). In germline, CDR1 is MNHEY, CDR2 SVGAGI. Between the trimmed V and J ends, which lost 2 bases and 7 bases, there was a span of 12 bases. The CDR3 is made up of 15 amino acids. The CDR3 nucleotides are TGTGCCAGCAGTTACAGGGGGGGCCCCAATTCACCCCTCCACTTT. It specifies CASSYRGGPNSPLHF.